This entry concerns a single TCR beta chain. This sample was taken from a study of cytomegalovirus exposure and HLA in healthy donors. Sequencing was performed with immunoSEQ multiplex PCR; in TCRdb, only in-frame clones are kept and a portion is missing. The sample comprises more than 65,000 clones, about 96% of which are singletons, and 1.3% rests with the top ten. Trimming took 8 bases from V and 2 from J, leaving 19 bases between them. The CDR3 sequence is 15 residues long. The germline gives CDR1 MRHNA, CDR2 SNTAGT. The chain joins TRBV6-4 to TRBJ2-7; maybe TRBD1 (6 bases). This clonotype originated in a woman aged 18-29 years in good health and CMV-seronegative. The specimen sequenced was PBMCs. The CDR3 loop reads CASAMGADPTYEQYF. The CDR3 nucleotides read TGTGCCAGCGCGATGGGGGCGGACCCTACCTACGAGCAGTACTTC.